This T cell receptor (beta chain) was found in a study of CD8+CD57+ T cells in acquired aplastic anemia. About the study: Sorted CD4+ and CD8+ cells gave an average of around 3.1 ug of DNA.

This clonotype was found once. Its antigen remains unknown. Notes on the study in general: Patients and controls were not found to differ significantly in CD8+ Simpson's diversity. Found in both controls and patients were about 30 CD8+ CDR3 sequences.

After removal of 5 bases from V and 4 bases from J, the junction contained 30 bases not matched to a gene. The CDR3 covers 24 residues. The germline V gene has CDR1 SGHTA and CDR2 FQGNSA. The template used for profiling TCR beta VDJ and CDR3 was genomic DNA. In TCRdb, the reads were re-called with MiXCR into one record per CDR3 protein. The sample holds over 150,000 distinct CDR3 sequences, approximately 52% seen once. This TCR derives from a human donor in good health, serving as a control. Material for sequencing was sorted CD4+, CD8+, or CD8+CD57+ T cells (not recorded which) from PBMCs. V and J are TRBV7-2 and TRBJ1-6; 9 bases fit TRBD1. CDR3 in amino acids: CASSPLAGGLTDRDRVGYNSPLHF. CDR3 nucleotide sequence: TGTGCCAGCAGCCCACTAGCGGGGGGGCTTACTGATCGGGACAGGGTCGGGTATAATTCACCCCTCCACTTT.